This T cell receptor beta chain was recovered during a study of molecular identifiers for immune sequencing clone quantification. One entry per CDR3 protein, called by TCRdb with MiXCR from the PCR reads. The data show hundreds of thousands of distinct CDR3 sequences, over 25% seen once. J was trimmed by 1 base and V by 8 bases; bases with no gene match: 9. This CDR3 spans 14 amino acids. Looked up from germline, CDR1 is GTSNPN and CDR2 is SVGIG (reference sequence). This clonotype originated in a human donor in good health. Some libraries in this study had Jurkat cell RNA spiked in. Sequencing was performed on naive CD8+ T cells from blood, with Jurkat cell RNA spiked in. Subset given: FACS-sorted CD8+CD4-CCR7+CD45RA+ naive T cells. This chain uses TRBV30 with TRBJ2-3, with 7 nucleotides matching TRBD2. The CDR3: CAPTSREGTDTQYF. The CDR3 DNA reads TGTGCCCCAACTAGCCGGGAGGGCACAGATACGCAGTATTTT.